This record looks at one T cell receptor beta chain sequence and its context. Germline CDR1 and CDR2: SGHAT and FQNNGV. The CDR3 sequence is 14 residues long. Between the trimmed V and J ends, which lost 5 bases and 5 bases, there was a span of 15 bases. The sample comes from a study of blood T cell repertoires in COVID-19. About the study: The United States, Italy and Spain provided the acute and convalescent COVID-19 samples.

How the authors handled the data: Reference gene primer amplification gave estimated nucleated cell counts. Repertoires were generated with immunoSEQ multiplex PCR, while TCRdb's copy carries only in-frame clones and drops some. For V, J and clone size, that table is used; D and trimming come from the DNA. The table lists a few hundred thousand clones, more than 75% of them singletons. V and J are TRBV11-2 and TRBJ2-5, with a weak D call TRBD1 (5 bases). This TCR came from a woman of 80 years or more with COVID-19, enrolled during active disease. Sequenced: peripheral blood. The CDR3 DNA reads TGTGCCAGCAGCCCCCCATGGGGCCGGGAGACCCAGTACTTC. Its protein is CASSPPWGRETQYF.